The 5 T cell receptor beta chains below come from one sample, sequenced in a study of T-cell memory formation after mild COVID-19. TCRdb independently ran MiXCR on the 5' RACE reads; one entry per CDR3 protein. The table lists hundreds of thousands of distinct CDR3 sequences, roughly 14% of them singletons. Specimen: PBMCs or a T cell subset sorted from them (not recorded which). These receptors were taken from an adult woman who had mild COVID-19 (a few samples of this study predate the infection). Cell type and time point are not known.

The chain couples TRBV18 to TRBJ2-2; D is tentatively TRBD1 or TRBD2 (5 bases each). V lost 2 bases to trimming and J lost 5 bases, with 12 bases between them. Germline-derived CDR1 and CDR2 are KGHSH and LQKENI. The length of the CDR3 is 15 residues. This chain's CDR3 is CASSPWDRLTGELFF. CDR3 DNA sequence: TGTGCCAGCTCACCATGGGACCGCCTAACCGGGGAGCTGTTTTTT.

In its sample, this clonotype was seen a few times. The CDR3 here is CASSGGTALMNTEAFF. The CDR3 DNA reads TGTGCCAGCAGTGGGGGGACAGCGCTAATGAACACTGAAGCTTTCTTT. This chain connects TRBV28 to TRBJ1-1, with 7 bases aligning to TRBD1. Germline V CDR1 and CDR2: MDHEN, SYDVKM. The CDR3 runs to 16 residues. V was pared by 5 bases and J by 0 bases, with 9 bases of the junction left unmatched.

The rearrangement uses TRBV7-2 and TRBJ2-7, with 10 bases aligning to TRBD1. The CDR3 covers 14 residues. V lost 3 bases, J lost 2 bases, and 1 base stayed unmatched. The germline gives CDR1 SGHTA, CDR2 FQGNSA. The CDR3, as DNA: TGTGCCAGCAGCTTGACAGGGGGCGCCTACGAGCAGTACTTC. Its protein product is CASSLTGGAYEQYF.

In this sample, this clonotype turned up a few times. The chain has TRBV30 and TRBJ1-2; perhaps TRBD1 as D (6 bases). The CDR3 loop spans 13 amino acids. Between the trimmed V and J ends, which lost 5 bases and 0 bases, there was a span of 10 bases. Germline assignment: CDR1 GTSNPN and CDR2 SVGIG (reference sequence). The CDR3 bases are TGTGCCTGGGCTTACAGGGCTAACTATGGCTACACCTTC. As protein: CAWAYRANYGYTF.

This clonotype was seen a handful of times. The chain carries TRBV14 and TRBJ2-4, with D possibly TRBD1 on 5 matching bases. This CDR3 is 15 amino acids long. From germline, CDR1 is SGHDN and CDR2 FVKESK. Trimming removed 2 bases at V and 6 bases at J, with 14 bases between. The CDR3 bases are TGTGCCAGCAGCCAATACGGGTCAGACAGAAACATTCAGTACTTC. Protein product: CASSQYGSDRNIQYF.